This T cell receptor beta chain comes out of a study of cytomegalovirus exposure and HLA in healthy donors. Study background: Early on, a data release was issued that held 80 million or so unique TCRs from HLA-typed donors. For the approximately 420 genotyped donors, roughly 81% fell within the Caucasian-associated ancestry cluster. Study findings and constraints: An analysis that was carried out later associated 16,000 or so TCR beta sequences with HLA alleles at 0.05 false discovery rate.

The CDR3 is made up of 14 amino acids. Trimming took 0 bases from V and 4 from J, leaving 8 bases between them. Germline V gives CDR1 SGHRS, CDR2 YFSETQ. PCR employed 60 Vbeta and 13 Jbeta primers. The assay was immunoSEQ multiplex PCR, and TCRdb's table has in-frame clones only and misses some. The sample yields some 150,000 clones, about 62% seen once. About this clone itself: What it binds is unknown.

The sequencing sample was made of PBMCs. The V gene is TRBV5-1, the J gene TRBJ1-5, with D uncertain. The sequence was obtained from a man in his forties or fifties in good health and CMV-seronegative. The CDR3 region is CASSLGSLNQPQHF. For the CDR3, the DNA is TGCGCCAGCAGCTTGGGTTCCTTAAATCAGCCCCAGCATTTT.